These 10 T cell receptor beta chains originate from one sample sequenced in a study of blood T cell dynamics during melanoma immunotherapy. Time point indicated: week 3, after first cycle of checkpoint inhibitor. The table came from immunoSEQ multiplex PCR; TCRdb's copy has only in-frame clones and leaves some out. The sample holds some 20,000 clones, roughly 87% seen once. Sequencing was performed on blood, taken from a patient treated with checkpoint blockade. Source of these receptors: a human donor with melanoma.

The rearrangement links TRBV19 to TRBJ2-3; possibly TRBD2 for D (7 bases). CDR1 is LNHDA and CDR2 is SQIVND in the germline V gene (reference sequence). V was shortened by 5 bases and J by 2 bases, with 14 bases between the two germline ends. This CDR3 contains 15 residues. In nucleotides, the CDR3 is TGTGCCAGTAGTTTCCACGGGGGGCACACAGATACGCAGTATTTT. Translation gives CASSFHGGHTDTQYF.

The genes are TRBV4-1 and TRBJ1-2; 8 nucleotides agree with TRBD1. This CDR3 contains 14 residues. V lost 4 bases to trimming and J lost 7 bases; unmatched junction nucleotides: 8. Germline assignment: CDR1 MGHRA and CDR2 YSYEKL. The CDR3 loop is CASSPRGDRGGYTF. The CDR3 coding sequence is TGCGCCAGCAGCCCGAGGGGAGACAGGGGTGGCTACACCTTC.

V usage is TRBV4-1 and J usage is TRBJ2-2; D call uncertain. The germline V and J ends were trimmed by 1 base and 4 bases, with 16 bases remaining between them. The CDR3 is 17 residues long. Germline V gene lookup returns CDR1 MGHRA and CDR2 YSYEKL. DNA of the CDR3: TGCGCCAGCAGCCAAGTAGACTTGGGGATGTCCACCGGGGAGCTGTTTTTT. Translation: CASSQVDLGMSTGELFF.

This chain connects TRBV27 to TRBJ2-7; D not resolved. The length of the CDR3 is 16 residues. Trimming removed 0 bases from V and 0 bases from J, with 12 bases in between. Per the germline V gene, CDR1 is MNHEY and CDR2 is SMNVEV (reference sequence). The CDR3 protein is CASSLSAAGFSYEQYF. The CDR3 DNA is TGTGCCAGCAGTTTATCGGCAGCAGGATTCTCCTACGAGCAGTACTTC.

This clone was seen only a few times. CDR3 sequence reads: CASSLIDSYGYTF. CDR3 DNA: TGTGCCAGCAGCCTCATAGACAGCTATGGCTACACCTTC. V usage is TRBV5-6 and J usage is TRBJ1-2, with D tentatively TRBD1 (5 bases). The CDR3 extends over 13 amino acids. From germline, CDR1 is SGHDT and CDR2 YYEEEE. Trimming cost V 4 bases and J 4 bases, with 11 bases left between them.

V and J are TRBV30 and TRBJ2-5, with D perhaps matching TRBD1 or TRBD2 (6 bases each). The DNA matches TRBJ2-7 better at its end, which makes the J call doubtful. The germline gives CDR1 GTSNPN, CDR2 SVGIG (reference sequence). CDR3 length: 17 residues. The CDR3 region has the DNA TGTGCCTGGAGAAAGGGGGGTAGGGCCGAGATATTCTACGAGCAGTACTTC. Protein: CAWRKGGRAEIFYEQYF.

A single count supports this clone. The CDR3: CASSLTGGSYNEQFF. Written as DNA, the CDR3 is TGCGCCAGCAGCTTGACCGGGGGCTCCTACAATGAGCAGTTCTTC. The chain carries TRBV5-1 and TRBJ2-1, with D tentatively TRBD2 (6 bases). Between the trimmed V and J ends, which lost 1 base and 0 bases, there was a span of 8 bases. This CDR3 is built from 15 residues. From germline, CDR1 is SGHRS and CDR2 YFSETQ. Combining the CDR3 with reference TRBV5-1 and TRBJ2-1 gives the whole variable domain KAGVTQTPRYLIKTRGQQVTLSCSPISGHRSVSWYQQTPGQGLQFLFEYFSETQRNKGNFPGRFSGRQFSNSRSEMNVSTLELGDSALYLCASSLTGGSYNEQFFGPGTRLTVL.

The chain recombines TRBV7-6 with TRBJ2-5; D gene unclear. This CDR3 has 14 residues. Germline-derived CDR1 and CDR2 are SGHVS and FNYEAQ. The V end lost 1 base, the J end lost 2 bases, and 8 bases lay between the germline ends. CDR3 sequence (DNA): TGTGCCAGCAGCTTAGGCGCGGATCAAGAGACCCAGTACTTC. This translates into CASSLGADQETQYF.

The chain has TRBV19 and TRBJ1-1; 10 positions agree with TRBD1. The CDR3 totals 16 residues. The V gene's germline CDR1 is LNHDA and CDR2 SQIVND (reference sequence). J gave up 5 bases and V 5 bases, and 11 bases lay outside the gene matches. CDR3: CASSLRDRGNGTEAFF. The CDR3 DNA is TGTGCCAGTAGTCTACGGGACAGGGGAAACGGGACTGAAGCTTTCTTT.

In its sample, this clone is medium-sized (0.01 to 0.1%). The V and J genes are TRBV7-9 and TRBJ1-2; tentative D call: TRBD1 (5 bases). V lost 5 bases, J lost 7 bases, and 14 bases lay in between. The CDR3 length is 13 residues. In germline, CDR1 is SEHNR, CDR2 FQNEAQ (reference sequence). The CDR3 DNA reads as TGTGCCAGCAGCATAAGCCAGGGCTTTGGCTACACCTTC. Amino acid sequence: CASSISQGFGYTF.